Listed below are T cell receptor beta chains from one sample, sequenced in a study of T cells in Graves' hyperthyroidism and ophthalmopathy. A single record per CDR3 protein comes from TCRdb applying MiXCR to the multiplex PCR reads. The table shows about 380,000 distinct CDR3 sequences, with around 20% occurring only once. Material: blood. The source of these receptors is a man between 18 and 35 years old with Graves' ophthalmopathy. CDR3s include the opening cysteine and the closing phenylalanine or tryptophan. A D gene is named only where the DNA matches it firmly. Rows give clone size only sometimes, using once, few, many, or a class for an expanded clone.

V,size,J,D,CDR3,DNA
TRBV5-1,once,TRBJ2-5,TRBD2,CASSSGGGGGLQETQYF,TGCGCCAGCAGCTCTGGTGGCGGCGGGGGGTTACAAGAGACCCAGTACTTC
TRBV6-2/TRBV6-3,.,TRBJ1-3,.,CASTQRGGSAGNTIYF,TGTGCCAGCACCCAGAGAGGGGGTTCTGCTGGAAACACCATATATTTT
TRBV7-9,.,TRBJ1-4,.,CASSKIRGEGTNEKLFF,TGTGCCAGCAGCAAAATTAGGGGCGAAGGAACTAATGAAAAACTGTTTTTT
TRBV5-4,once,TRBJ2-7,.,CASSLEGISHEQYF,TGTGCCAGCAGCTTGGAAGGCATCTCCCACGAGCAGTACTTC
TRBV18,.,TRBJ1-2,TRBD1,CASSPGTVNYGYTF,TGTGCCAGCTCACCTGGGACAGTCAACTATGGCTACACCTTC
TRBV20-1,many,TRBJ2-3,TRBD1,CSAPDRGNPDTQYF,TGCAGTGCACCGGACAGGGGCAACCCAGATACGCAGTATTTT
TRBV20-1,few,TRBJ2-5,.,CSARQTQETQYF,TGCAGTGCTAGACAGACACAAGAGACCCAGTACTTC
TRBV5-6,many,TRBJ1-2,.,CASSPLIGDGYTF,TGTGCCAGCAGCCCTTTGATAGGGGATGGCTACACCTTC
TRBV3-1,many,TRBJ1-5,.,CASSQEGGQGGNQPQHF,TGTGCCAGCAGCCAAGAAGGCGGGCAGGGCGGCAATCAGCCCCAGCATTTT
TRBV4-3,few,TRBJ2-3,.,CASRQIRGIRDTQYF,TGCGCCAGCAGGCAAATCCGGGGAATCCGAGATACGCAGTATTTT
TRBV3-1,many,TRBJ2-7,.,CASSQVWDGRYEQYF,TGTGCCAGCAGCCAAGTATGGGACGGCCGCTACGAGCAGTACTTC
TRBV11-2,many,TRBJ1-4,TRBD1,CASKTGGREKLFF,TGTGCCAGCAAAACAGGGGGAAGGGAAAAACTGTTTTTT
TRBV6-2/TRBV6-3,few,TRBJ1-4,.,CASSYGYRNEKLFF,TGTGCCAGCAGTTACGGATACAGAAATGAAAAACTGTTTTTT
TRBV7-2,many,TRBJ1-4,TRBD1,CASSARQGVGEKLFF,TGTGCCAGCAGCGCCCGACAGGGGGTAGGGGAAAAACTGTTTTTT
TRBV7-9,.,TRBJ2-6,.,CASSPRDLTSGANVLTF,TGTGCCAGCAGCCCCCGTGACCTAACCTCTGGGGCCAACGTCCTGACTTTC
TRBV6-1,many,TRBJ2-5,.,CASSLPGGQETQYF,TGTGCCAGCAGCCTCCCCGGGGGCCAAGAGACCCAGTACTTC
TRBV10-3,few,TRBJ1-1,.,CAISGRDNTEAFF,TGTGCCATCAGTGGCAGGGATAACACTGAAGCTTTCTTT
TRBV19,many,TRBJ2-2,.,CASQGAGAAGELFF,TGTGCCAGCCAAGGGGCAGGGGCGGCCGGGGAGCTGTTTTTT
TRBV25-1,few,TRBJ1-5,.,CASSAWGVPENQPQHF,TGTGCCAGCAGTGCCTGGGGCGTACCGGAGAATCAGCCCCAGCATTTT
TRBV12-5,few,TRBJ2-2,TRBD1,CASGGSGTGSTGELFF,TGTGCTAGTGGTGGTTCAGGGACAGGGAGCACCGGGGAGCTGTTTTTT
TRBV11-2,many,TRBJ1-5,.,CASSLEFRHQPQHF,TGTGCCAGCAGCTTAGAGTTTCGACATCAGCCCCAGCATTTT
TRBV27,many,TRBJ1-2,.,CASRQETGANYGYTF,TGTGCCAGCAGGCAGGAGACAGGAGCTAACTATGGCTACACCTTC
TRBV27,many,TRBJ1-1,.,CASSLIGGSEAFF,TGTGCCAGCAGTTTAATCGGCGGTAGTGAAGCTTTCTTT
TRBV7-2,.,TRBJ2-7,.,CASSGAATGAEQYF,TGTGCCAGCAGCGGCGCCGCTACCGGGGCCGAGCAGTACTTC
TRBV2,many,TRBJ1-3,.,CASSRAGMSSGNTIYF,TGTGCCAGCAGCCGCGCGGGGATGAGCTCTGGAAACACCATATATTTT
TRBV3-1,.,TRBJ2-1,.,CASSPGSGEVSSYNEQFF,TGTGCCAGCAGCCCAGGTTCGGGGGAGGTGAGCTCCTACAATGAGCAGTTCTTC
TRBV25-1,.,TRBJ2-5,.,CASSEGGRPQETQYF,TGTGCCAGCAGTGAAGGAGGGAGGCCCCAAGAGACCCAGTACTTC
TRBV6-5,.,TRBJ1-4,.,CASSYTAGSQLNEKLFF,TGTGCCAGCAGTTACACGGCCGGGAGCCAATTAAATGAAAAACTGTTTTTT
TRBV7-9,many,TRBJ2-5,.,CASSSRGYPQETQYF,TGTGCCAGCAGTAGCAGGGGATATCCTCAAGAGACCCAGTACTTC
TRBV11-2,many,TRBJ1-1,.,CASSSILLGSNTEAFF,TGTGCCAGCAGCTCAATCCTACTGGGCTCGAACACTGAAGCTTTCTTT
TRBV6-7,.,TRBJ1-5,.,CASIRGSNQPQHF,TGTGCCAGCATTCGGGGAAGCAATCAGCCCCAGCATTTT
TRBV27,.,TRBJ2-5,.,CASSFSEQETQYF,TGTGCCAGCAGTTTCAGCGAACAAGAGACCCAGTACTTC
TRBV6-1,many,TRBJ2-5,TRBD2,CATNPGKAQGLQETQYF,TGTGCCACCAACCCGGGGAAGGCGCAGGGACTACAAGAGACCCAGTACTTC
TRBV19,.,TRBJ2-1,TRBD2,CASRRGDQTYNEQFF,TGTGCCAGCCGCCGGGGGGACCAGACGTACAATGAGCAGTTCTTC
TRBV3-1,.,TRBJ2-1,.,CASSQGLGLGGPYNEQFF,TGTGCCAGCAGCCAAGGGTTAGGCCTTGGGGGGCCCTACAATGAGCAGTTCTTC
TRBV20-1,few,TRBJ1-5,.,CSARDFSAGNQPQHF,TGCAGTGCTAGAGATTTCTCGGCAGGGAATCAGCCCCAGCATTTT
TRBV5-4,.,TRBJ2-2,.,CASSDISERRTGELFF,TGTGCCAGCAGCGATATAAGTGAAAGACGCACCGGGGAGCTGTTTTTT
TRBV9,few,TRBJ1-2,.,CASSVEPGSRGYTF,TGTGCCAGCAGCGTAGAACCGGGGTCTCGGGGCTACACCTTC
TRBV11-3,.,TRBJ2-3,.,CASSLQGGATDTQYF,TGTGCCAGCAGCTTGCAGGGTGGGGCCACAGATACGCAGTATTTT
TRBV19,many,TRBJ1-1,.,CASSIPRRNTEAFF,TGTGCCAGTAGTATTCCGAGGAGGAACACTGAAGCTTTCTTT
TRBV6-2/TRBV6-3,few,TRBJ2-7,TRBD1,CASNVPGQGAYEQYF,TGTGCCAGCAACGTACCGGGACAGGGGGCCTACGAGCAGTACTTC
TRBV5-8,many,TRBJ2-2,.,CASSLVRGDDGELFF,TGTGCCAGCAGCTTGGTCAGGGGCGATGACGGGGAGCTGTTTTTT
TRBV5-1,once,TRBJ2-3,TRBD2,CASWDVAGSTDTQYF,TGCGCCAGTTGGGACGTAGCGGGAAGCACAGATACGCAGTATTTT
TRBV11-2,many,TRBJ1-2,.,CASSSNHLGGYTF,TGTGCCAGCAGCTCGAACCACCTAGGAGGCTACACCTTC
TRBV6-2/TRBV6-3,.,TRBJ2-4,TRBD1,CASSGERTGRSGKNIQYF,TGTGCCAGCAGTGGGGAACGGACAGGGCGTAGTGGCAAAAACATTCAGTACTTC
TRBV7-6,many,TRBJ2-7,TRBD2,CASSPLSGGSSYEQYF,TGTGCCAGCAGCCCATTGAGCGGGGGGAGCTCCTACGAGCAGTACTTC
TRBV28,many,TRBJ1-1,TRBD1,CASSTPGQRAFF,TGTGCCAGCTCAACTCCGGGACAGAGGGCTTTCTTT